The 21 T cell receptor beta chains below come from one sample, sequenced in a study of T cells expressing NK-cell markers. TCRdb reprocessed the 5' RACE reads and keeps a single row for each CDR3 protein, giving no DNA. The sample table includes about 370,000 distinct CDR3 sequences. The source material was blood T cells: a sorted CD56 or NKG2C T cell subset, CD4+ or CD8+ T cells, or bulk PBMC T cells (not recorded which). The receptors here all came from a woman between 45 and 60 years old in good health.

The CDR3 loop is CASSLRSLNEQFF. This chain uses TRBV7-2 with TRBJ2-1. Germline lookup yields CDR1 SGHTA and CDR2 FQGNSA. The CDR3 runs 13 residues.

The gene calls are TRBV18 and TRBJ2-2; without DNA, the TCRdb call of TRBD1 cannot be checked. The CDR3 consists of 16 residues. The germline V gene has CDR1 KGHSH and CDR2 LQKENI. This CDR3 reads CASSSLQGTNTGELFF.

The rearrangement joins TRBV12-3 or TRBV12-4 to TRBJ2-1; TCRdb's D call, TRBD2, is unchecked because there is no DNA. The CDR3 length is 15 residues. CDR3: CASRALAGGRDEQFF.

The gene calls are TRBV18 and TRBJ2-1; TCRdb's D gene call, TRBD2, goes unchecked for lack of DNA. The CDR3 is 15 amino acids. Germline V gene data show CDR1 as KGHSH and CDR2 as LQKENI. The CDR3 is CASSPRLAAYNEQFF.

V and J are TRBV28 and TRBJ1-4; TCRdb picks TRBD1, but there is no DNA to check that call. The CDR3 runs 14 residues. CDR1 MDHEN and CDR2 SYDVKM come from the germline V gene. The CDR3 sequence is CASSRQGGGEKLFF.

Here the CDR3 reads CASSLVQGYNQPQHF. The genes are TRBV4-1 and TRBJ1-5; as DNA is missing, the TRBD1 call by TCRdb cannot be tested. The germline gives CDR1 MGHRA, CDR2 YSYEKL. This CDR3 has 15 amino acids.

The genes are TRBV6-1 and TRBJ2-1; the TRBD2 assignment by TCRdb is unverifiable without DNA. The germline V gene encodes CDR1 MNHNS and CDR2 SASEGT. The CDR3 contains 14 residues. The CDR3 protein is CASTGRELDNEQFF.

The chain couples TRBV15 to TRBJ2-3; TCRdb names TRBD2, which stays unverified in the absence of DNA. The CDR3 contains 14 residues. Germline CDR1 and CDR2: LNHNV and YYDKDF (reference sequence). The CDR3 is CATSGEEVGDTQYF.

J is TRBJ2-3 and V is TRBV18. CDR1 is KGHSH, CDR2 LQKENI, per germline. The CDR3 is made up of 14 amino acids. CDR3 protein: CASSPEGFADTQYF.

The V and J genes are TRBV28 and TRBJ1-1; the TCRdb D gene call, TRBD1, has no DNA to confirm it. The CDR3 loop spans 14 amino acids. The germline V gene has CDR1 MDHEN and CDR2 SYDVKM. The CDR3 loop reads CASSLRGHNTEAFF.

The rearrangement uses TRBV5-6 and TRBJ2-4. Germline CDR1 is SGHDT and CDR2 is YYEEEE. This CDR3 spans 16 amino acids. This CDR3 reads CASSLRWVEGKNIQYF.

The chain uses TRBV19 and TRBJ1-1; the TRBD1 assignment by TCRdb is unverifiable without DNA. Germline V gives CDR1 LNHDA, CDR2 SQIVND (reference sequence). The CDR3 sequence is 15 residues long. The chain's CDR3 is CASSMTGTKNTEAFF.

The V gene is TRBV18, the J gene TRBJ2-1; there is no DNA to check the TCRdb D call of TRBD2. The CDR3 has 11 residues. CDR1 KGHSH and CDR2 LQKENI come from the germline V gene. The CDR3 protein is CASSPEREEFF.

This chain links TRBV2 with TRBJ1-2. The CDR3 runs 13 residues. Germline V lookup: CDR1 SNHLY, CDR2 FYNNEI. The CDR3 sequence: CASSETMGGGYTF.

The chain carries TRBV11-2 and TRBJ1-1; TCRdb indicates TRBD1, and absent DNA this call remains unverified. The CDR3 runs to 14 residues. The germline V gene has CDR1 SGHAT and CDR2 FQNNGV. CDR3 in amino acids: CASSPWTGNTEAFF.

The gene calls are TRBV2 and TRBJ2-3; TCRdb calls TRBD2, which cannot be checked without DNA. The V gene's germline CDR1 is SNHLY and CDR2 FYNNEI. The CDR3 covers 16 residues. CDR3 amino acids: CASTYGSGSSTDTQYF.

This chain connects TRBV7-2 to TRBJ1-1; the TCRdb D gene call, TRBD1, has no DNA to confirm it. From germline, CDR1 is SGHTA and CDR2 FQGNSA. The CDR3 extends over 15 amino acids. The CDR3 protein is CASSLGTGFSTEAFF.

V gene TRBV5-6 combines with J gene TRBJ2-1; TCRdb outputs TRBD1, but without DNA this stays unchecked. This CDR3 is built from 15 residues. Germline values: CDR1 SGHDT, CDR2 YYEEEE. The CDR3 loop is CASSRRTGTYNEQFF.

V gene TRBV20-1 combines with J gene TRBJ1-1; TCRdb proposes TRBD1, but this gene call is untestable without DNA. The CDR3 is made up of 15 amino acids. Germline V gene lookup returns CDR1 DFQATT and CDR2 SNEGSKA (reference sequence). The CDR3 reads CSARGYGQGLAEAFF.

This chain links TRBV24-1 with TRBJ2-7; TCRdb designates TRBD1, a call that cannot be tested without DNA. The CDR3 has 14 amino acids. Germline V gene data show CDR1 as KGHDR and CDR2 as SFDVKD. CDR3 sequence: CATSDLDSGDEQYF.

CDR3: CASSLGSGLNEQFF. The rearrangement uses TRBV5-5 and TRBJ2-1; TCRdb's D gene call, TRBD2, goes unchecked for lack of DNA. Germline CDR1 is SGHKS and CDR2 is YYEKEE (reference sequence). There are 14 residues in the CDR3.